Sequencing of this TCR beta chain was carried out in a study of PD-L1 blockade in urothelial cancer. Study as a whole: From about 2014, patients received atezolizumab, given as 1,200 mg intravenously every 3 weeks. Blood was subjected to analysis at 3 weeks (second dose) and 6 weeks following treatment start.

TCRdb's copy holds only in-frame clones and misses some; the assay was immunoSEQ multiplex PCR. Of some 60,000 clones listed, about 82% are singletons. Patients' cancers were locally advanced or metastatic urothelial carcinomas. There were between 1 and 8 samples from each patient, taken pretreatment and on-treatment. Germline V gene sequence: CDR1 LGHNA, CDR2 YNFKEQ. This CDR3 is 19 amino acids long. The V segment lost 1 base and the J segment 1 base; nucleotides outside the gene matches: 12. The sample in question was PBMCs, obtained around atezolizumab (anti-PD-L1) treatment. This chain uses TRBV4-2 with TRBJ2-5, with 10 bases matching TRBD2. This TCR was sampled from a man aged 50-60 years with urothelial cancer. Here the CDR3 reads CASSQVLGGASGSQETQYF. As DNA, the CDR3 is TGTGCCAGCAGCCAAGTCCTGGGGGGGGCTAGCGGGAGCCAAGAGACCCAGTACTTC.